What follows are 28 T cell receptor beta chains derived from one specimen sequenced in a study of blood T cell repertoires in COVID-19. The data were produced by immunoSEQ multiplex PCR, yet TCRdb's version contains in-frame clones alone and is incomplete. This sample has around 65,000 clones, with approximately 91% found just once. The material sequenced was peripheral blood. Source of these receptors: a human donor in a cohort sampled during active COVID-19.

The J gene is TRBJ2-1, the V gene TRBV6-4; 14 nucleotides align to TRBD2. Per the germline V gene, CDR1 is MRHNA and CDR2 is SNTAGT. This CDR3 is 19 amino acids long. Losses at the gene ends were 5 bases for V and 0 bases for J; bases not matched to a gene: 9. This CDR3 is CASSSGTSGSLSSYNEQFF. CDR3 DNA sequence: TGTGCCAGCAGTTCCGGGACTAGCGGGAGTTTAAGCTCCTACAATGAGCAGTTCTTC.

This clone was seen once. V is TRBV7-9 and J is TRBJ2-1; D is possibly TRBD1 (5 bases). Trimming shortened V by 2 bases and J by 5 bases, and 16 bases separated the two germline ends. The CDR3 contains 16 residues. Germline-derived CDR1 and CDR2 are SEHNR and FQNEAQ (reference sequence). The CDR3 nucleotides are TGTGCCAGCAGCTTACTGCCCCGGCAGGGCGACAATGAGCAGTTCTTC. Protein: CASSLLPRQGDNEQFF.

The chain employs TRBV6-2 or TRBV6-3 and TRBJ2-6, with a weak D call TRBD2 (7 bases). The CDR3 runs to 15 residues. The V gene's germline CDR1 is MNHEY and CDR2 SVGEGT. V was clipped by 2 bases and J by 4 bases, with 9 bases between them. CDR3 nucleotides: TGTGCCAGCAGTTACGGGGGGGCCGGGGCCAACGTCCTGACTTTC. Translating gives CASSYGGAGANVLTF.

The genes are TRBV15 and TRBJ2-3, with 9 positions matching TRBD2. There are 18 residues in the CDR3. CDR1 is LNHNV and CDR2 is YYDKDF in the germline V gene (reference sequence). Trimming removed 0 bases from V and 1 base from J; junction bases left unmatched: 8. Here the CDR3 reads CATSRDGVAGVGTDTQYF. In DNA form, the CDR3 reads TGTGCCACCAGCAGAGATGGTGTAGCGGGAGTCGGCACAGATACGCAGTATTTT.

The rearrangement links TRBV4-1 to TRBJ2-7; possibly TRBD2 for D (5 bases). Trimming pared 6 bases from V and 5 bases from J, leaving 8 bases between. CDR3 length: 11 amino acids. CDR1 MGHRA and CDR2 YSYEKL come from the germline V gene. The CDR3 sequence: CASRYGDEQYF. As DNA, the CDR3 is TGCGCCAGCAGGTACGGGGACGAGCAGTACTTC.

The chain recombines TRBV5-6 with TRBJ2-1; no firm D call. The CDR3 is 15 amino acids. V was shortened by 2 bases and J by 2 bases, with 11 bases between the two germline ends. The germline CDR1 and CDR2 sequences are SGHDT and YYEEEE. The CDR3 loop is CASSFRLGAYNEQFF. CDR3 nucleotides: TGTGCCAGCAGCTTTAGGCTGGGCGCCTACAATGAGCAGTTCTTC.

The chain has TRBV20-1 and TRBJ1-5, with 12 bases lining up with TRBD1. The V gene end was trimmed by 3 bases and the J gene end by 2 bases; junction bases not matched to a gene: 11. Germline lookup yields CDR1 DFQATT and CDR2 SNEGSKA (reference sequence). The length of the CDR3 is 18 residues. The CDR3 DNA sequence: TGCAGTGCTAGTCAGGGACAGGGGGCCGGAGAAGGCAATCAGCCCCAGCATTTT. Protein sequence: CSASQGQGAGEGNQPQHF.

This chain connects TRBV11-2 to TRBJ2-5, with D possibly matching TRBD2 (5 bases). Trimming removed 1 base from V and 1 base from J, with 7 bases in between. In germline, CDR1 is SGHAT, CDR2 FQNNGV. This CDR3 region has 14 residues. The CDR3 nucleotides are TGTGCCAGCAGCTTAGGTAGCGTCCAAGAGACCCAGTACTTC. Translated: CASSLGSVQETQYF.

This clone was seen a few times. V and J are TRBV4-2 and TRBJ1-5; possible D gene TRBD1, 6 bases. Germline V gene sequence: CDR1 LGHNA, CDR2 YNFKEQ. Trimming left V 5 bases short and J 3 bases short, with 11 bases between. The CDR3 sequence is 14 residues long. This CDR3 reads CASSTQGHNQPQHF. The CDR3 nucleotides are TGTGCCAGCAGCACACAGGGTCACAATCAGCCCCAGCATTTT.

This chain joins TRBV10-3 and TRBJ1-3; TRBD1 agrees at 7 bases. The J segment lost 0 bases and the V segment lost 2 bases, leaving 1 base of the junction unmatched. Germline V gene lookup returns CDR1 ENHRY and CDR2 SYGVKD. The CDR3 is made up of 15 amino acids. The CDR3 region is CAISEAGGSGNTIYF. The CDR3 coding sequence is TGTGCCATCAGTGAGGCAGGGGGCTCTGGAAACACCATATATTTT.

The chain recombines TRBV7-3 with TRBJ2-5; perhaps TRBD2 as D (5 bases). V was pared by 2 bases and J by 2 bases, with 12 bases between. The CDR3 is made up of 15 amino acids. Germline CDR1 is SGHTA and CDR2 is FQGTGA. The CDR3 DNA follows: TGTGCCAGCAGCTTATATGCTAGCCTACAAGAGACCCAGTACTTC. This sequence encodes CASSLYASLQETQYF. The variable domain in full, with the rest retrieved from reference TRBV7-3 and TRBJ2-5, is GAGVSQTPSNKVTEKGKYVELRCDPISGHTALYWYRQSLGQGPEFLIYFQGTGAADDSGLPNDRFFAVRPEGSVSTLKIQRTERGDSAVYLCASSLYASLQETQYFGPGTRLLVL.

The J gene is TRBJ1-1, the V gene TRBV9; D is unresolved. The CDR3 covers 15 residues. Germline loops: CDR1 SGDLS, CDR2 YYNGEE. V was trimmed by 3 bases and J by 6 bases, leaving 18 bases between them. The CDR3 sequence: CASSARGGMGAEAFF. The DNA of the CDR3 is TGTGCCAGCAGCGCACGGGGAGGGATGGGCGCTGAAGCTTTCTTT.

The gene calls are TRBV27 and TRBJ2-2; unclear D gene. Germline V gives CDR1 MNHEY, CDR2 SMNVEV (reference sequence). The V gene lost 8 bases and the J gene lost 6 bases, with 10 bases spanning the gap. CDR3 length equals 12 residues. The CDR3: CASARPAGELFF. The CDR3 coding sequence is TGTGCCAGCGCCCGTCCAGCCGGGGAGCTGTTTTTT.

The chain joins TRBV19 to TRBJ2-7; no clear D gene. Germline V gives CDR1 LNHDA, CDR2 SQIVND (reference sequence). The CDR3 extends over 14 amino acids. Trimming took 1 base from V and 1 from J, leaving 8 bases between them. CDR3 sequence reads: CASSIVYRSYEQYF. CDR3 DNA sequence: TGTGCCAGTAGTATAGTCTACAGATCCTACGAGCAGTACTTC. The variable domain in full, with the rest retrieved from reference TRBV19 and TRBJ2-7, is DGGITQSPKYLFRKEGQNVTLSCEQNLNHDAMYWYRQDPGQGLRLIYYSQIVNDFQKGDIAEGYSVSREKKESFPLTVTSAQKNPTAFYLCASSIVYRSYEQYFGPGTRLTVT.

This CDR3 reads CASSQGNEQYF. In DNA, the CDR3 is TGTGCCAGCAGTCAGGGAAACGAGCAGTACTTC. The chain links TRBV25-1 to TRBJ2-7; a weak D match, TRBD1 (5 bases). The V and J ends lost 5 bases and 5 bases respectively, with 7 bases between them. This CDR3 is 11 amino acids long. Germline V lookup: CDR1 MGHDK, CDR2 SYGVNS.

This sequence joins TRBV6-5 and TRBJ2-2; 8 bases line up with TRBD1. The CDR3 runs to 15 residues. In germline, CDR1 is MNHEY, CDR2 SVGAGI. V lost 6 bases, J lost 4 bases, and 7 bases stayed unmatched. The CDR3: CASSKWTGRTGELFF. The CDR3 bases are TGTGCCAGCAGCAAATGGACAGGGCGCACCGGGGAGCTGTTTTTT.

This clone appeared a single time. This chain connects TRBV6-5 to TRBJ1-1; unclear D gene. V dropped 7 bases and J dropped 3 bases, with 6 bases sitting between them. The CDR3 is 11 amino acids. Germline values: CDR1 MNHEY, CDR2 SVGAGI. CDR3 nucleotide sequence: TGTGCCAGCAAGAGCGACACTGAAGCTTTCTTT. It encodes CASKSDTEAFF.

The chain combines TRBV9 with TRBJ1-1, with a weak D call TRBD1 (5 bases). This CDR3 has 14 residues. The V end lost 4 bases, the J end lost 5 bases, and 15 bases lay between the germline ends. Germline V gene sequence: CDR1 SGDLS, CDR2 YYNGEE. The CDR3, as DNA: TGTGCCAGCAGCCGGCCGCCTGGGGGGACTGAAGCTTTCTTT. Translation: CASSRPPGGTEAFF.

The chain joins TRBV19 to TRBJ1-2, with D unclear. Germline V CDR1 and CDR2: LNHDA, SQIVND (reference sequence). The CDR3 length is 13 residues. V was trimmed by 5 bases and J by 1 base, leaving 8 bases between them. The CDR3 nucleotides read TGTGCCAGTAGTGGGCCGGATAACTATGGCTACACCTTC. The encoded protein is CASSGPDNYGYTF.

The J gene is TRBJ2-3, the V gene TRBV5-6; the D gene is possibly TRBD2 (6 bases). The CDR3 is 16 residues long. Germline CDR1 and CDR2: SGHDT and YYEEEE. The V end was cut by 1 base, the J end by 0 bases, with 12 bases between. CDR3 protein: CASSLRVAASTDTQYF. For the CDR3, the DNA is TGTGCCAGCAGCTTGAGGGTAGCGGCTAGCACAGATACGCAGTATTTT.

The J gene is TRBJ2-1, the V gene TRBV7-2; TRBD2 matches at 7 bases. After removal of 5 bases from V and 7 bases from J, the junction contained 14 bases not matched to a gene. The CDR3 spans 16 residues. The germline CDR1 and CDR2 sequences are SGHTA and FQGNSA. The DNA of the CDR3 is TGTGCCAGCAGCATGAGACTAGCCGCTTGGGATAATGAGCAGTTCTTC. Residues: CASSMRLAAWDNEQFF.

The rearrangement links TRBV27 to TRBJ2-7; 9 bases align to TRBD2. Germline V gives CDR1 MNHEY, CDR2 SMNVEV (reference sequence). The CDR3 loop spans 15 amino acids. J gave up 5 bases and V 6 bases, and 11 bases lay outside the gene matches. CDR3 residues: CASSRGGRGDNEQYF. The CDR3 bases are TGTGCCAGCAGCCGAGGCGGGAGGGGCGATAACGAGCAGTACTTC.

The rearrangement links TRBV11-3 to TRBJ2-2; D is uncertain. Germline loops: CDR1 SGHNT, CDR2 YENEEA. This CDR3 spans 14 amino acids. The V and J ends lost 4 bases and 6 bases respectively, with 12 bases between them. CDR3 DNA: TGTGCCAGCAGCTCCAGCCGGGTGCCCGGGGAGCTGTTTTTT. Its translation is CASSSSRVPGELFF.

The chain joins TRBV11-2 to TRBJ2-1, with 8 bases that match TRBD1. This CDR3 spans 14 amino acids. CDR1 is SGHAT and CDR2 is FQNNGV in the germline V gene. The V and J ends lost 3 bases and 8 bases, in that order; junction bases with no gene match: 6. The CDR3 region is CASSLDRARDEQFF. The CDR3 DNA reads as TGTGCCAGCAGCTTGGACAGGGCGCGAGATGAGCAGTTCTTC.

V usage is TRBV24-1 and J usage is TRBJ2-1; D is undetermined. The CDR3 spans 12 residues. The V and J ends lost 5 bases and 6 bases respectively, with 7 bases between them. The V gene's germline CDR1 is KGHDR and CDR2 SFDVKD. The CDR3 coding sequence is TGTGCCACCAGTGGGCCCATCAATGAGCAGTTCTTC. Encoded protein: CATSGPINEQFF.

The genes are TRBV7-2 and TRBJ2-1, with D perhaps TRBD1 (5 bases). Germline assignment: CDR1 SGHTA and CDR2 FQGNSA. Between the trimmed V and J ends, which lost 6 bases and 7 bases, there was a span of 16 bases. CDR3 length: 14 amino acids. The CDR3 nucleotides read TGTGCCAGCAGGCCCCCCGGCAGGGATAATGAGCAGTTCTTC. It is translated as CASRPPGRDNEQFF.

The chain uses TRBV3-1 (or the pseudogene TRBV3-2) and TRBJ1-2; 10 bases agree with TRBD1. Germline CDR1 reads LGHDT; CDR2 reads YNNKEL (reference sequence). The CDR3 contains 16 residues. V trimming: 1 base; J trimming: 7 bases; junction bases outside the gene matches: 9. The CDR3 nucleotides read TGTGCCAGCAGCCAAGCCTCTGTCGGGACAGGGGCTGGCTACACCTTC. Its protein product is CASSQASVGTGAGYTF.

The CDR3 bases are TGCAGCGGCGGACAGGGCCTTGAGCAGTACTTC. This translates into CSGGQGLEQYF. The chain recombines TRBV29-1 with TRBJ2-7; 8 nucleotides agree with TRBD1. CDR1 and CDR2 (germline): SQVTM, ANQGSEA. V shed 7 bases, J shed 7 bases, and the junction held 6 bases outside the gene matches. The CDR3 covers 11 residues.